The rows below give T cell receptor beta chains drawn from one sample of a study of T cells after yellow fever vaccination. TCRdb fed the 5' RACE reads into MiXCR, producing one record per CDR3 protein. The data show 300,000 or so distinct CDR3 sequences, 3% to 4.5% seen once. Sequencing was performed on PBMCs, taken 5 days after the yellow fever booster vaccination. The receptors were gathered from a young man who received the YFV17D yellow fever vaccine. CDR3s include the opening cysteine and the closing phenylalanine or tryptophan. Each record gives: J gene, clone size, D gene, V gene, CDR3 protein, CDR3 DNA. The D gene is left open where the match is weak. Expanded clones are given a class, and other clones once, few, many or no size at all.

TRBJ1-2 few . TRBV28 CASSFVGGWAGDEGGYTF TGTGCCAGCAGTTTTGTTGGTGGGTGGGCAGGCGATGAAGGTGGCTACACCTTC
TRBJ2-3 many . TRBV7-3 CASSLRPGTDTQYF TGTGCCAGCAGCCTTAGACCGGGCACAGATACGCAGTATTTT
TRBJ1-1 many . TRBV5-1 CASSLKVSLGNTEAFF TGCGCCAGCAGCTTGAAGGTCTCCCTCGGGAACACTGAAGCTTTCTTT
TRBJ1-3 . . TRBV10-3 CAISESTAGNTIYF TGTGCCATCAGTGAGTCGACCGCTGGAAACACCATATATTTT
TRBJ2-5 . . TRBV7-2 CASSWRVQETQYF TGTGCCAGCAGCTGGAGGGTTCAAGAGACCCAGTACTTC
TRBJ2-3 many . TRBV4-3 CASSQLRDTQYF TGCGCCAGCAGCCAACTAAGAGATACGCAGTATTTT
TRBJ2-3 few . TRBV20-1 CSGAGGSTDTQYF TGCAGTGGCGCGGGCGGTAGCACAGATACGCAGTATTTT
TRBJ1-2 few . TRBV5-4 CASSLGKARNYGYTF TGTGCCAGCAGCTTGGGAAAAGCTCGAAACTATGGCTACACCTTC
TRBJ1-2 . TRBD1 TRBV30 CAWSVGQVYGYTF TGTGCCTGGAGTGTTGGACAGGTCTATGGCTACACCTTC
TRBJ2-7 many . TRBV7-8 CASTLDRAYEQYF TGTGCCAGCACATTGGACAGAGCCTACGAGCAGTACTTC
TRBJ2-2 few . TRBV4-3 CASSHARVSGTGELFF TGCGCCAGCAGCCACGCCCGGGTCTCGGGAACCGGGGAGCTGTTTTTT
TRBJ1-2 . . TRBV5-1 CASSLRTLGLGYGYTF TGCGCCAGCAGCTTGAGAACTCTCGGGCTGGGTTATGGCTACACCTTC
TRBJ2-1 many . TRBV7-9 CASSLSPTTNEQFF TGTGCCAGCAGCTTGTCCCCGACGACGAATGAGCAGTTCTTC
TRBJ2-2 few . TRBV5-1 CASSLGGAAGELFF TGCGCCAGCAGCTTGGGAGGGGCGGCCGGGGAGCTGTTTTTT
TRBJ2-1 many . TRBV12-3/TRBV12-4 CASSYSTYNEQFF TGTGCCAGCAGTTATAGCACCTACAATGAGCAGTTCTTC
TRBJ2-3 . . TRBV5-1 CASSLEPTASTDTQYF TGCGCCAGCAGCTTGGAGCCGACGGCGAGCACAGATACGCAGTATTTT
TRBJ2-3 few TRBD1 TRBV29-1 CSVTGGLYSAQYF TGCAGCGTTACAGGGGGTCTATACTCCGCGCAGTATTTT
TRBJ1-2 . . TRBV7-2 CASSLVTRSYGYTF TGTGCCAGCAGCTTGGTAACAAGGAGCTATGGCTACACCTTC
TRBJ2-1 . TRBD2 TRBV6-1 CASSEVAGGYNEQFF TGTGCCAGCAGTGAAGTAGCGGGGGGCTACAATGAGCAGTTCTTC
TRBJ2-2 . . TRBV6-2/TRBV6-3 CASLNGPNTGELFF TGTGCCAGTTTAAACGGGCCGAACACCGGGGAGCTGTTTTTT
TRBJ2-3 many . TRBV4-3 CASSQGAGTSGADTQYF TGCGCCAGCAGCCAAGGGGCCGGGACCTCGGGCGCAGATACGCAGTATTTT
TRBJ2-1 few TRBD2 TRBV7-2 CASSLGLAGASYNEQFF TGTGCCAGCAGCTTAGGCCTAGCGGGGGCCTCCTACAATGAGCAGTTCTTC
TRBJ2-3 few . TRBV5-1 CASSLGAGEDTQYF TGCGCCAGCAGCTTGGGGGCAGGGGAAGATACGCAGTATTTT
TRBJ2-7 many TRBD1 TRBV7-6 CASSHGTVSSYEQYF TGTGCCAGCAGCCACGGGACAGTAAGCTCCTACGAGCAGTACTTC
TRBJ1-1 few TRBD1 TRBV7-2 CASSLRGQGAEAFF TGTGCCAGCAGCTTAAGGGGACAGGGGGCTGAAGCTTTCTTT
TRBJ1-6 few . TRBV7-3 CASSLTDPLLENSPLHF TGTGCCAGCAGCTTAACGGATCCTCTATTAGAAAATTCACCCCTCCACTTT
TRBJ2-4 few TRBD1 TRBV12-3/TRBV12-4 CASTGTGRDIQYF TGTGCCAGCACCGGGACAGGGAGGGACATTCAGTACTTC
TRBJ2-7 . TRBD2 TRBV5-1 CASSFSLLAGGEYTYEQYF TGCGCCAGCAGTTTTTCTCTACTAGCGGGGGGTGAATATACCTACGAGCAGTACTTC
TRBJ2-4 few . TRBV20-1 CSARDQRDKNIQYF TGCAGTGCTAGAGACCAGAGGGACAAAAACATTCAGTACTTC
TRBJ1-1 few . TRBV7-9 CASSGAVDTEAFF TGTGCCAGCAGCGGTGCGGTAGACACTGAAGCTTTCTTT
TRBJ2-7 many . TRBV5-1 CASSQKAGLYEQYF TGCGCCAGCAGCCAGAAGGCAGGATTATACGAGCAGTACTTC
TRBJ2-2 many . TRBV25-1 CASKAGLGNTGELFF TGTGCCAGCAAGGCAGGGTTGGGGAACACCGGGGAGCTGTTTTTT
TRBJ2-3 many TRBD2 TRBV7-2 CASSLVRGGTDTQYF TGTGCCAGCAGCTTAGTACGGGGGGGCACAGATACGCAGTATTTT
TRBJ1-2 many TRBD1 TRBV5-1 CASSDGTGGNYGYTF TGCGCCAGCAGCGACGGGACAGGGGGCAACTATGGCTACACCTTC
TRBJ2-2 many . TRBV7-9 CASSLGQRKELFF TGTGCCAGCAGCCTGGGACAAAGAAAGGAGCTGTTTTTT
TRBJ2-3 many . TRBV2 CASMRSDTQYF TGTGCCAGCATGCGCTCAGATACGCAGTATTTT
TRBJ1-2 many . TRBV5-5 CASSVRLGGNYGYTF TGTGCCAGCAGCGTGCGGTTGGGGGGCAACTATGGCTACACCTTC
TRBJ1-6 . . TRBV12-3/TRBV12-4 CASTSGPGAGVSYNSPLHF TGTGCCAGCACCTCCGGGCCAGGAGCTGGGGTATCCTATAATTCACCCCTCCACTTT
TRBJ1-1 few . TRBV29-1 CSANGARTEAFF TGCAGCGCAAACGGGGCTAGGACTGAAGCTTTCTTT
TRBJ2-7 . . TRBV7-9 CASSPVAGPSLYEQYF TGTGCCAGCAGCCCGGTGGCGGGACCCTCTCTCTACGAGCAGTACTTC
TRBJ1-5 . . TRBV6-2/TRBV6-3 CASRRDGYSNQPQHF TGTGCCAGCAGACGGGACGGTTATAGCAATCAGCCCCAGCATTTT
TRBJ2-1 many . TRBV11-2 CASSFGGGNEQFF TGTGCCAGCAGCTTTGGAGGGGGCAATGAGCAGTTCTTC
TRBJ1-5 many . TRBV29-1 CSATLGGDQPQHF TGCAGCGCTACCCTCGGGGGAGATCAGCCCCAGCATTTT
TRBJ2-1 . TRBD1 TRBV3-1 CASSQWDRGNEQFF TGTGCCAGCAGCCAATGGGACAGGGGCAATGAGCAGTTCTTC
TRBJ2-5 . . TRBV7-9 CASRHTFTGWETQYF TGTGCCAGCAGACACACCTTTACAGGGTGGGAGACCCAGTACTTC